This T cell receptor beta chain originates from a study of T cell clonality in common variable immunodeficiency. Study outcomes and limitations: Fewer TCRbeta clones were shared among CVID subjects than controls. Reportedly, TCR beta sequences from common variable immunodeficiency showed fewer deletions and N-nucleotide insertions. Links between repertoire features and CVID complications were heterogeneity-limited.

About this clone itself: The antigen is undetermined. The CDR3 is cut off 3 residues early in the read; its end comes from the germline J gene.

Trimming took 4 bases from V and 7 from J; bases not matched to a gene: 6. The V gene's germline CDR1 is LNHDA and CDR2 SQIVND (reference sequence). The CDR3 spans 15 residues. This table comes from immunoSEQ multiplex PCR, and its TCRdb copy is limited to in-frame clones, with some not included. The sample holds tens of thousands of clones, and no clone turns up only once. The sequence was obtained from a person aged 18 to 75 in good health. Sample: peripheral blood mononuclear cells. The rearrangement joins TRBV19 to TRBJ2-3; 12 nucleotides align to TRBD2. Here the CDR3 reads CASSTSGGAQYTQYF. Partial CDR3 DNA: TGTGCCAGTAGTACTAGCGGGGGGGCCCAATATACG.